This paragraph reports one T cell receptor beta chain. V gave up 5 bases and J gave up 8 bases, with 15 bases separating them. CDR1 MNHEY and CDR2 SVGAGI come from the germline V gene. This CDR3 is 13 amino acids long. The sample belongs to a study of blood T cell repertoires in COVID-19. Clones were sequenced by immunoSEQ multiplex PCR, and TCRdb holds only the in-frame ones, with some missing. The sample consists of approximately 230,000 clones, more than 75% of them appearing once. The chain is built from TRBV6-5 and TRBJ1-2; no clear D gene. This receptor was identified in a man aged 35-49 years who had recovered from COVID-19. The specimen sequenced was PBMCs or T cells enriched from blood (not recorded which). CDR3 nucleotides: TGTGCCAGCAGTCGTGGGCAGTCGAAAGGCTACACCTTC. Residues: CASSRGQSKGYTF.